These 26 T cell receptor beta chains were sequenced from one sample in a study of blood T cell repertoires in COVID-19. Sequencing was performed with immunoSEQ multiplex PCR; in TCRdb, only in-frame clones are kept and a portion is missing. The sample lists about 240,000 clones, approximately 82% occurring once. Sequenced sample: peripheral blood. The receptors stem from a man aged 25-40 years who had recovered from COVID-19.

The V call is TRBV11-2, the J call TRBJ2-3, with a possible D match to TRBD1 (6 bases). Deletions cut 5 bases from V and 7 bases from J, with 13 bases between. This CDR3 contains 13 residues. Germline V lookup: CDR1 SGHAT, CDR2 FQNNGV. The DNA for the CDR3 is TGTGCCAGCAGCCCTGGGACAAGGAATACGCAGTATTTT. Translated: CASSPGTRNTQYF.

CDR3 residues: CASSRGLTGTEAFF. The CDR3 nucleotides are TGTGCCAGCAGCCGGGGACTAACGGGGACTGAAGCTTTCTTT. The chain uses TRBV9 and TRBJ1-1, with TRBD1 as a possible D gene (5 bases). The CDR3 totals 14 residues. Trimming removed 4 bases from V and 5 bases from J, with 15 bases in between. Per the germline V gene, CDR1 is SGDLS and CDR2 is YYNGEE.

This sequence joins TRBV6-5 and TRBJ2-3; 7 nucleotides align to TRBD1. In germline, CDR1 is MNHEY, CDR2 SVGAGI. The V gene end was trimmed by 7 bases and the J gene end by 0 bases; junction bases not matched to a gene: 1. This CDR3 is 13 amino acids long. The CDR3 DNA reads as TGTGCCAGCAAGGGACAGAGCACAGATACGCAGTATTTT. Residues: CASKGQSTDTQYF.

The rearrangement joins TRBV7-3 to TRBJ2-5, with D tentatively TRBD1 (6 bases). Trimming took off 5 bases at V and 5 bases at J, with 12 bases between the two ends. The CDR3 runs 13 residues. Germline loops: CDR1 SGHTA, CDR2 FQGTGA. The CDR3, as DNA: TGTGCCAGCAGCCCAGAAACAGGGGAGACCCAGTACTTC. Residues: CASSPETGETQYF.

This clone has more than one count but fewer than ten. The rearrangement joins TRBV7-9 to TRBJ1-2; 7 bases fit TRBD1. The trim removed 5 bases at V and 3 bases at J, leaving 6 bases unmatched. The CDR3 totals 14 residues. Germline V gene sequence: CDR1 SEHNR, CDR2 FQNEAQ (reference sequence). CDR3 region: CASSMNRGDYGYTF. The CDR3, as DNA: TGTGCCAGCAGCATGAACAGGGGAGACTATGGCTACACCTTC.

J is TRBJ2-7 and V is TRBV5-4; TRBD1 matches 9 bases. After removal of 4 bases from V and 6 bases from J, the junction contained 11 bases not matched to a gene. The germline CDR1 and CDR2 sequences are SGHNT and YYREEE (reference sequence). This CDR3 spans 15 amino acids. CDR3 bases: TGTGCCAGCAGCCAACAGGGGGCGCCGGTTTCCGAGCAGTACGTC. This codes for CASSQQGAPVSEQYV.

The V gene is TRBV5-1, the J gene TRBJ1-2, with 7 bases fitting TRBD1. The V and J ends lost 2 bases and 5 bases, in that order; junction bases with no gene match: 9. Germline CDR1 SGHRS, CDR2 YFSETQ. CDR3 length equals 15 residues. CDR3: CASSFRQGDPYGYTF. The DNA for the CDR3 is TGCGCCAGCAGCTTTAGACAGGGCGACCCGTATGGCTACACCTTC. Complete variable domain (other parts from reference TRBV5-1 and TRBJ1-2): KAGVTQTPRYLIKTRGQQVTLSCSPISGHRSVSWYQQTPGQGLQFLFEYFSETQRNKGNFPGRFSGRQFSNSRSEMNVSTLELGDSALYLCASSFRQGDPYGYTFGSGTRLTVV.

The chain links TRBV14 to TRBJ2-3, with 7 positions matching TRBD1. Per the germline V gene, CDR1 is SGHDN and CDR2 is FVKESK. V lost 6 bases and J lost 1; bases outside the gene matches: 7. The CDR3 totals 15 residues. The CDR3 coding sequence is TGTGCCAGCAGGAACGCCGGGACAGGCACAGATACGCAGTATTTT. Protein: CASRNAGTGTDTQYF.

The J gene is TRBJ1-2, the V gene TRBV7-2, with 9 bases matching TRBD1. After removal of 0 bases from V and 4 bases from J, the junction contained 9 bases not matched to a gene. The CDR3 extends over 17 amino acids. Germline V gives CDR1 SGHTA, CDR2 FQGNSA. CDR3 bases: TGTGCCAGCAGCTTAGCGGGGGGACAGGGTAGTGCCTATGGCTACACCTTC. This encodes CASSLAGGQGSAYGYTF.

This chain uses TRBV18 with TRBJ1-3, with unresolved D. Trimming removed 0 bases from V and 1 base from J, with 7 bases in between. This CDR3 spans 15 amino acids. Germline CDR1 KGHSH, CDR2 LQKENI. CDR3 protein: CASSPPTVSGNTIYF. In nucleotides, the CDR3 is TGTGCCAGCTCACCACCAACGGTTTCTGGAAACACCATATATTTT.

This clone has just one count. The V and J genes are TRBV6-5 and TRBJ1-2; the D gene is possibly TRBD1 (5 bases). Deletions cut 5 bases from V and 8 bases from J, with 18 bases between. This CDR3 spans 14 amino acids. Germline values: CDR1 MNHEY, CDR2 SVGAGI. The CDR3 is CASSTREGSFGYTF. The CDR3 nucleotides read TGTGCCAGCAGTACCAGGGAGGGGTCATTCGGCTACACCTTC.

This chain links TRBV6-1 with TRBJ1-5; D is possibly TRBD1 (5 bases). The V and J ends lost 3 bases and 3 bases respectively, with 9 bases between them. The germline CDR1 and CDR2 sequences are MNHNS and SASEGT. The CDR3 sequence is 14 residues long. CDR3 amino acids: CASSETVYNQPQHF. The CDR3 bases are TGTGCCAGCAGTGAGACAGTTTACAATCAGCCCCAGCATTTT.

CDR3 DNA: TGTGCCAGCTCACCTACGGGACAGGGGCTCTATGAGCAGTTCTTC. Translated: CASSPTGQGLYEQFF. The rearrangement links TRBV18 to TRBJ2-1; TRBD1 aligns across 10 bases. CDR1 and CDR2 (germline): KGHSH, LQKENI. Trimming took 3 bases from V and 8 from J; bases not matched to a gene: 7. This CDR3 spans 15 amino acids. Supplemented by reference TRBV18 and TRBJ2-1, the full variable domain reads NAGVMQNPRHLVRRRGQEARLRCSPMKGHSHVYWYRQLPEEGLKFMVYLQKENIIDESGMPKERFSAEFPKEGPSILRIQQVVRGDSAAYFCASSPTGQGLYEQFFGPGTRLTVL.

The genes are TRBV11-3 and TRBJ1-1; D is unclear. The V end lost 1 base, the J end lost 0 bases, and 6 bases lay between the germline ends. Looked up from germline, CDR1 is SGHNT and CDR2 is YENEEA. The CDR3 runs to 14 residues. The CDR3, as DNA: TGTGCCAGCAGCTTAGGTGGGCTGAACACTGAAGCTTTCTTT. Its protein is CASSLGGLNTEAFF.

V usage is TRBV20-1 and J usage is TRBJ1-1, with D hard to call. Trimming removed 5 bases from V and 5 bases from J, with 9 bases in between. Per germline, CDR1 DFQATT and CDR2 SNEGSKA (reference sequence). CDR3 length: 11 residues. The CDR3 spells CSALRETEAFF. Here the CDR3 DNA reads TGCAGTGCTCTGAGGGAGACTGAAGCTTTCTTT.

J is TRBJ2-2 and V is TRBV10-3; D possibly corresponds to TRBD2 (7 bases). The CDR3 spans 19 residues. Germline CDR1 and CDR2: ENHRY and SYGVKD. Trimming pared 0 bases from V and 0 bases from J, leaving 17 bases between. CDR3 sequence: CAISESGGGRPPNTGELFF. CDR3 nucleotide sequence: TGTGCCATCAGTGAGTCTGGCGGGGGCCGTCCCCCGAACACCGGGGAGCTGTTTTTT.

The V and J genes are TRBV14 and TRBJ2-1; 9 bases map to TRBD2. V lost 1 base and J lost 9; bases outside the gene matches: 7. The CDR3 is made up of 15 amino acids. Germline V gene data show CDR1 as SGHDN and CDR2 as FVKESK. This CDR3 is CASSQVAGGPSEQFF. CDR3 bases: TGTGCCAGCAGCCAAGTGGCGGGGGGGCCTTCTGAGCAGTTCTTC.

This sequence joins TRBV5-1 and TRBJ1-2, with 7 nucleotides matching TRBD1. V gave up 5 bases and J gave up 6 bases; unmatched junction bases: 4. Germline assignment: CDR1 SGHRS and CDR2 YFSETQ. The CDR3 runs 12 residues. The CDR3 DNA is TGCGCCAGCAGTCAGGGGGTGGATGGCTACACCTTC. This sequence encodes CASSQGVDGYTF.

This clone was detected only once. V gene TRBV15 combines with J gene TRBJ1-5; 10 nucleotides line up with TRBD1. Trimming took 1 base from V and 7 from J; bases not matched to a gene: 7. The CDR3 is made up of 16 amino acids. Germline lookup yields CDR1 LNHNV and CDR2 YYDKDF (reference sequence). The CDR3 loop is CATSRARQGALQPQHF. CDR3 nucleotides: TGTGCCACCAGCAGAGCGCGACAGGGGGCTTTGCAGCCCCAGCATTTT.

The genes are TRBV5-6 and TRBJ2-3; no definite D call. CDR1 is SGHDT and CDR2 is YYEEEE in the germline V gene. CDR3 length: 14 amino acids. The V end lost 0 bases, the J end lost 1 base, and 6 bases lay between the germline ends. The CDR3, as DNA: TGTGCCAGCAGCTTGGCAGTGGGCACAGATACGCAGTATTTT. Amino acids: CASSLAVGTDTQYF.

The chain uses TRBV27 and TRBJ2-7; 8 bases agree with TRBD1. The germline V gene has CDR1 MNHEY and CDR2 SMNVEV (reference sequence). Trimming removed 6 bases from V and 3 bases from J; junction bases left unmatched: 10. The CDR3 length is 15 residues. CDR3 in amino acids: CASRPLNGQGYEQYV. The CDR3 nucleotides are TGTGCCAGCAGGCCTCTAAATGGACAGGGCTACGAGCAGTACGTC.

The J gene is TRBJ2-3, the V gene TRBV24-1, with TRBD2 matching over 7 bases. CDR1 is KGHDR and CDR2 is SFDVKD in the germline V gene. Trimming took 0 bases from V and 5 from J; bases not matched to a gene: 7. The CDR3 has 16 amino acids. CDR3 in DNA: TGTGCCACCAGTGATTTGGGCGGGGGTCATGAAGATACGCAGTATTTT. This codes for CATSDLGGGHEDTQYF.

The chain couples TRBV21-1 to TRBJ1-1; TRBD1, the table's D call, lacks a check against the DNA. TRBV21-1 is a listed pseudogene. The CDR3 loop spans 15 amino acids. CDR3 protein: CASNYRDTKNTEAFF. The CDR3 region has the DNA TGTGCCAGCAACTATCGGGACACCAAGAACACTGAAGCTTTCTTT.

The chain carries TRBV11-2 and TRBJ1-4; 9 nucleotides agree with TRBD1. After removal of 7 bases from V and 8 bases from J, the junction contained 11 bases not matched to a gene. The germline gives CDR1 SGHAT, CDR2 FQNNGV. This CDR3 is built from 15 residues. In nucleotides, the CDR3 is TGTGCCAGCACCCGACCCGGGACAGGGAACGAAAAACTGTTTTTT. Its translation: CASTRPGTGNEKLFF.

The rearrangement joins TRBV6-1 to TRBJ1-2; TRBD1 matches at 8 bases. This CDR3 is 15 amino acids long. Looked up from germline, CDR1 is MNHNS and CDR2 is SASEGT. J was trimmed by 5 bases and V by 2 bases; bases with no gene match: 7. The CDR3 nucleotides read TGTGCCAGCAGTGAAACTATCAGGGGGCAATATGGCTACACCTTC. Protein: CASSETIRGQYGYTF.

The chain employs TRBV9 and TRBJ2-1, with D uncertain. The CDR3 contains 12 residues. Germline V gives CDR1 SGDLS, CDR2 YYNGEE. Trimming cost V 2 bases and J 8 bases, with 8 bases left between them. The DNA of the CDR3 is TGTGCCAGCAGCGTCCGAGCCCATGAGCAGTTCTTC. It encodes CASSVRAHEQFF. Looking up the rest from reference TRBV9 and TRBJ2-1 gives the full variable domain: DSGVTQTPKHLITATGQRVTLRCSPRSGDLSVYWYQQSLDQGLQFLIQYYNGEERAKGNILERFSAQQFPDLHSELNLSSLELGDSALYFCASSVRAHEQFFGPGTRLTVL.